One sample yielded the 18 T cell receptor beta chains listed below, sequenced in a study of T cell responses to AZD1222 COVID-19 vaccine. Here immunoSEQ multiplex PCR was the method, and the copy in TCRdb shows in-frame clones only, minus some. The sample lists about 180,000 clones; approximately 86% were seen once. Sample: peripheral blood, taken on day 0 of AZD1222 vaccination. These receptors were taken from an adult in good health.

The V call is TRBV30, the J call TRBJ1-4; no clear D. This CDR3 has 12 amino acids. Germline V lookup: CDR1 GTSNPN, CDR2 SVGIG (reference sequence). Trimming removed 0 bases at V and 7 bases at J, with 6 bases between. The CDR3 coding sequence is TGTGCCTGGAGTGTACGTTTTGAAAAACTGTTTTTT. Translation gives CAWSVRFEKLFF.

The rearrangement links TRBV5-1 to TRBJ2-5; D is possibly TRBD1 or TRBD2 (5 bases each). Looked up from germline, CDR1 is SGHRS and CDR2 is YFSETQ. The CDR3 sequence is 18 residues long. Between the trimmed V and J ends, which lost 1 base and 5 bases, there was a span of 24 bases. CDR3 DNA: TGCGCCAGCAGCTTGAAGCACGGACAAGGAGGAAATTGGGAGACCCAGTACTTC. Its translation: CASSLKHGQGGNWETQYF.

This chain links TRBV6-2 or TRBV6-3 with TRBJ2-4; 8 bases are a match to TRBD1. J gave up 1 base and V 6 bases, and 5 bases lay outside the gene matches. CDR3 size: 15 residues. CDR1 is MNHEY and CDR2 is SVGEGT in the germline V gene. In DNA, the CDR3 is TGTGCCAGCAGCGCAGGGGGCGCTGCCAAAAACATTCAGTACTTC. Translated: CASSAGGAAKNIQYF.

The chain combines TRBV4-1 with TRBJ1-1; 7 bases line up with TRBD1. V trimming: 0 bases; J trimming: 2 bases; junction bases outside the gene matches: 6. Germline CDR1 MGHRA, CDR2 YSYEKL. CDR3 length: 16 amino acids. The CDR3 sequence is CASSQEHRGGNTEAFF. The DNA of the CDR3 is TGCGCCAGCAGCCAAGAACACAGGGGAGGTAACACTGAAGCTTTCTTT.

The chain uses TRBV7-3 and TRBJ2-2, with D possibly matching TRBD2 (5 bases). Germline V gene sequence: CDR1 SGHTA, CDR2 FQGTGA. The CDR3 loop spans 16 amino acids. The V gene lost 4 bases and the J gene lost 0 bases, with 12 bases spanning the gap. The CDR3 DNA is TGTGCCAGCAGCTCCCGGGGAAACGCGAACACCGGGGAGCTGTTTTTT. Translation: CASSSRGNANTGELFF.

This chain uses TRBV11-1 with TRBJ2-5; D gene ambiguous. The CDR3 has 13 amino acids. Germline V gene lookup returns CDR1 SGHAT and CDR2 FQDESV (reference sequence). The germline V and J ends were trimmed by 10 bases and 7 bases, with 19 bases remaining between them. DNA for the CDR3: TGTGCCACCGCACCGGGCTACAGTGGGACCCAGTACTTC. Translating it yields CATAPGYSGTQYF.

This clone has more than one count but fewer than ten. The V call is TRBV28, the J call TRBJ1-5, with D possibly being TRBD1 (5 bases). Trimming took off 3 bases at V and 4 bases at J, with 16 bases between the two ends. Germline assignment: CDR1 MDHEN and CDR2 SYDVKM. The CDR3 has 16 residues. In nucleotides, the CDR3 is TGTGCCAGCAGTTTTTATTCGACAGAACCAAATCAGCCCCAGCATTTT. This gives the protein CASSFYSTEPNQPQHF.

This chain links TRBV6-5 with TRBJ1-6; 10 bases are shared with TRBD1. Losses at the gene ends were 7 bases for V and 5 bases for J; bases not matched to a gene: 2. CDR1 and CDR2 (germline): MNHEY, SVGAGI. The CDR3 loop spans 14 amino acids. In DNA, the CDR3 is TGTGCCAGCACAGGACAGGGGGATAATTCACCCCTCCACTTT. Its translation: CASTGQGDNSPLHF.

The rearrangement links TRBV28 to TRBJ1-1; 7 nucleotides match TRBD1. The CDR3 spans 15 residues. CDR1 and CDR2 from the germline V gene are MDHEN and SYDVKM. The V segment lost 8 bases and the J segment 3 bases; nucleotides outside the gene matches: 12. CDR3 DNA sequence: TGTGCCAGCGGACCTACAGGGGAAGGGGACACTGAAGCTTTCTTT. Translating gives CASGPTGEGDTEAFF. The entire variable domain, with the rest obtained from reference TRBV28 and TRBJ1-1, is as follows: DVKVTQSSRYLVKRTGEKVFLECVQDMDHENMFWYRQDPGLGLRLIYFSYDVKMKEKGDIPEGYSVSREKKERFSLILESASTNQTSMYLCASGPTGEGDTEAFFGQGTRLTVV.

The chain is built from TRBV7-9 and TRBJ2-7; D call uncertain. CDR1 SEHNR and CDR2 FQNEAQ come from the germline V gene (reference sequence). The ends were cut back, 3 bases at V and 4 bases at J, with 7 bases in the middle. The CDR3 sequence is 12 residues long. CDR3 DNA sequence: TGTGCCAGCAGCTTTGGTCCTTACGAGCAGTACTTC. It codes for CASSFGPYEQYF.

This chain connects TRBV4-1 to TRBJ2-7; TRBD1 agrees at 7 bases. The germline V gene encodes CDR1 MGHRA and CDR2 YSYEKL. This CDR3 contains 18 residues. V was clipped by 2 bases and J by 4 bases; unmatched bases: 17. CDR3 nucleotides: TGCGCCAGCAGCCAACACCCACTGGGACAGTCGAAAGGTTACGAGCAGTACTTC. It yields the protein CASSQHPLGQSKGYEQYF.

This chain uses TRBV11-2 with TRBJ1-2, with D tentatively TRBD1 (5 bases). There are 15 residues in the CDR3. V lost 0 bases, J lost 4 bases, and 12 bases lay in between. CDR1 SGHAT and CDR2 FQNNGV come from the germline V gene. CDR3 residues: CASSLDFGGSYGYTF. The DNA for the CDR3 is TGTGCCAGCAGCTTAGATTTCGGGGGGAGCTATGGCTACACCTTC.

V is TRBV5-1 and J is TRBJ1-1; D is possibly TRBD1 (6 bases). V lost 3 bases and J 0 bases, leaving 9 bases between the germline ends. This CDR3 region has 14 residues. Per germline, CDR1 SGHRS and CDR2 YFSETQ. For the CDR3, the DNA is TGCGCCAGCAGCTCGACAGGAGTGAACACTGAAGCTTTCTTT. Encoded protein: CASSSTGVNTEAFF.

The chain recombines TRBV7-9 with TRBJ1-5; D is undetermined. Trimming pared 4 bases from V and 5 bases from J, leaving 18 bases between. The germline CDR1 and CDR2 sequences are SEHNR and FQNEAQ (reference sequence). There are 16 residues in the CDR3. For the CDR3, the DNA is TGTGCCAGCAGCTCCTGGGAGGACTCTGGTCATCAGCCCCAGCATTTT. It encodes CASSSWEDSGHQPQHF.

The rearrangement uses TRBV27 and TRBJ2-1, with D possibly being TRBD2 (6 bases). The CDR3 has 17 residues. The V end lost 0 bases, the J end lost 4 bases, and 16 bases lay between the germline ends. The germline V gene encodes CDR1 MNHEY and CDR2 SMNVEV (reference sequence). Written as DNA, the CDR3 is TGTGCCAGCAGTTTATCCCCTTGGCGGGGCGATTACAATGAGCAGTTCTTC. Translated, it gives CASSLSPWRGDYNEQFF.

The genes are TRBV6-4 and TRBJ1-1; D is ambiguous. Germline CDR1 reads MRHNA; CDR2 reads SNTAGT. CDR3 size: 14 residues. V gave up 2 bases and J gave up 0 bases, with 7 bases separating them. As DNA, the CDR3 is TGTGCCAGCAGTGACGGCACGGTGAACACTGAAGCTTTCTTT. Translating it yields CASSDGTVNTEAFF.

The chain joins TRBV5-6 to TRBJ2-7, with D maybe TRBD2 (6 bases). CDR1 is SGHDT, CDR2 YYEEEE, per germline. There are 12 residues in the CDR3. Trimming left V 1 base short and J 6 bases short, with 8 bases between. The CDR3 protein is CASSLWGVEQYF. The CDR3 bases are TGTGCCAGCAGCTTGTGGGGGGTCGAGCAGTACTTC.

The chain carries TRBV5-1 and TRBJ2-4; either TRBD1 or TRBD2 may fit D (5 bases each). The CDR3 loop spans 13 amino acids. Germline V CDR1 and CDR2: SGHRS, YFSETQ. Trimming took off 7 bases at V and 5 bases at J, with 13 bases between the two ends. CDR3 nucleotide sequence: TGCGCCAGCCCCCTGAGGGGCGAAAACATTCAGTACTTC. It codes for CASPLRGENIQYF.